The subject of this entry is one T cell receptor beta chain. These data originate in a study of blood T cell repertoires in COVID-19. The CDR3 consists of 16 residues. Deletions cut 2 bases from V and 4 bases from J, with 17 bases between. The germline gives CDR1 SGHTA, CDR2 FQGTGA. Produced via immunoSEQ multiplex PCR; TCRdb's table is partial and in-frame only. The sample comprises just over 650,000 clones, 90% of which are singletons, and under 0.3% rests with the top ten. The sequenced sample was peripheral blood. The chain couples TRBV7-3 to TRBJ1-1, with D possibly being TRBD1 (6 bases). The TCR was taken from a woman aged 18-29 years with acute or convalescent COVID-19. The CDR3 coding sequence is TGTGCCAGCAGCTTAGGAGCTAGCAGGGGTTTCACTGAAGCTTTCTTT. Translating it yields CASSLGASRGFTEAFF.